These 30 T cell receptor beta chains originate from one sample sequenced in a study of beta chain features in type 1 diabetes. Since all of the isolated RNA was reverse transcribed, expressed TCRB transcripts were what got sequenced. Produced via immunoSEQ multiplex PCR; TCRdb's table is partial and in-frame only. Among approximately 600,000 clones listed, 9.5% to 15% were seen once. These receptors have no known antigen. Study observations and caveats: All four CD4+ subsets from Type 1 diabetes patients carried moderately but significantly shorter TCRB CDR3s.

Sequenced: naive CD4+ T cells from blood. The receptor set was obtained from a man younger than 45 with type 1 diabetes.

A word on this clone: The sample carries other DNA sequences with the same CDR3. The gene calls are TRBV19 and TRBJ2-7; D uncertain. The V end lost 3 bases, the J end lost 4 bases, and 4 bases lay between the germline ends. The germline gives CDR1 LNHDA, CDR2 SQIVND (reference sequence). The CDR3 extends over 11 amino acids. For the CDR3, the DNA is TGTGCCAGTAGTATTGGGTACGAGCAGTACTTC. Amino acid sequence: CASSIGYEQYF. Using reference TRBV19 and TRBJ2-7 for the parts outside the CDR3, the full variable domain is DGGITQSPKYLFRKEGQNVTLSCEQNLNHDAMYWYRQDPGQGLRLIYYSQIVNDFQKGDIAEGYSVSREKKESFPLTVTSAQKNPTAFYLCASSIGYEQYFGPGTRLTVT.

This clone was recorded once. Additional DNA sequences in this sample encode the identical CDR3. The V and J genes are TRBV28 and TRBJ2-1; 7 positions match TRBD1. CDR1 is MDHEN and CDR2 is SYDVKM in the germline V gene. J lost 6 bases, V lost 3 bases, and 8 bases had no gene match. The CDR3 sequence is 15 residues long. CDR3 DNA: TGTGCCAGCAGTTTGGCTAGGGCAGGGGGCAATGAGCAGTTCTTC. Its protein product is CASSLARAGGNEQFF.

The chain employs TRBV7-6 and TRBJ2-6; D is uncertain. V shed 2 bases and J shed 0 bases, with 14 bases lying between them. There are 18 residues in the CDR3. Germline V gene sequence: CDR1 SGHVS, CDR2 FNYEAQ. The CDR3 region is CASSLLRRTYSGANVLTF. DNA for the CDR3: TGTGCCAGCAGCTTACTCCGAAGGACCTACTCTGGGGCCAACGTCCTGACTTTC.

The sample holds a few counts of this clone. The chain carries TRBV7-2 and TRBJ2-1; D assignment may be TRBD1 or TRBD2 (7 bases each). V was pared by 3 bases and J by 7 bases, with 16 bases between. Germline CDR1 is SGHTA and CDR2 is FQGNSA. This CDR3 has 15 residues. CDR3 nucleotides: TGTGCCAGCAGCTTTCCAGGGGGGGCTAAGAATGAGCAGTTCTTC. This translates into CASSFPGGAKNEQFF.

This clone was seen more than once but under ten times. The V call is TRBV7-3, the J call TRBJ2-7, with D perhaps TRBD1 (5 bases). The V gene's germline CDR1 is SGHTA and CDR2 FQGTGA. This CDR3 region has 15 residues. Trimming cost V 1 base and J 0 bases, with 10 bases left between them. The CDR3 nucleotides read TGTGCCAGCAGCTTAAATTACGACAGCTCCTACGAGCAGTACTTC. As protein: CASSLNYDSSYEQYF. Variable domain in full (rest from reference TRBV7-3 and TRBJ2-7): GAGVSQTPSNKVTEKGKYVELRCDPISGHTALYWYRQSLGQGPEFLIYFQGTGAADDSGLPNDRFFAVRPEGSVSTLKIQRTERGDSAVYLCASSLNYDSSYEQYFGPGTRLTVT.

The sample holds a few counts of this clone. The CDR3 spells CSVERGTSSYNEQFF. CDR3 in DNA: TGCAGCGTTGAAAGGGGCACCAGCTCCTACAATGAGCAGTTCTTC. The V gene is TRBV29-1, the J gene TRBJ2-1, with D perhaps TRBD1 (5 bases). V was shortened by 2 bases and J by 0 bases, with 11 bases between the two germline ends. The germline V gene has CDR1 SQVTM and CDR2 ANQGSEA. The CDR3 covers 15 residues.

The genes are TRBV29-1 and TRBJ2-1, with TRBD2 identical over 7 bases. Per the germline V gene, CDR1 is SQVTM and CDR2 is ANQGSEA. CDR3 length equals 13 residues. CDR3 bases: TGCACCTCCCGGGGGGACTCCTACAATGAGCAGTTCTTC. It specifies CTSRGDSYNEQFF.

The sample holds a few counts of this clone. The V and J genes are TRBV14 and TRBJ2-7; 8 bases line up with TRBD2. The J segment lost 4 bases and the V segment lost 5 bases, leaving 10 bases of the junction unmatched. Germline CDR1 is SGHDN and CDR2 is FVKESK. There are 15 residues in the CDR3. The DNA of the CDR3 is TGTGCCAGCAGCAACCCGGGACTAGGGATTTACGAGCAGTACTTC. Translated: CASSNPGLGIYEQYF.

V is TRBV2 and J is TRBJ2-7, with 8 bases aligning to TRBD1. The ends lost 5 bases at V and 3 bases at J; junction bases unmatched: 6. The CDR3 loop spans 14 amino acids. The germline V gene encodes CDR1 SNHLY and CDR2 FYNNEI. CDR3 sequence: CASSSTGVVYEQYF. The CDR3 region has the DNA TGTGCCAGCAGTTCGACAGGGGTCGTCTACGAGCAGTACTTC.

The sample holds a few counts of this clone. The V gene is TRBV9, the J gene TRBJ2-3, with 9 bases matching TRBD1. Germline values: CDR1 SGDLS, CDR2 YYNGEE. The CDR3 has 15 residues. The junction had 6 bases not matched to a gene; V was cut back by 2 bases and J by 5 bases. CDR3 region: CASSVRDRELDTQYF. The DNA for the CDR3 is TGTGCCAGCAGCGTCCGGGACAGGGAGTTAGATACGCAGTATTTT.

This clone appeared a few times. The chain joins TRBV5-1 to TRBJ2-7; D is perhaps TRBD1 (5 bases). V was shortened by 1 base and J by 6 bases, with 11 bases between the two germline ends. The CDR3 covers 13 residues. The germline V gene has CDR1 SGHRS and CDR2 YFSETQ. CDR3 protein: CASSLSLGAEQYF. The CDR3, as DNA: TGCGCCAGCAGCTTGAGCCTAGGGGCCGAGCAGTACTTC. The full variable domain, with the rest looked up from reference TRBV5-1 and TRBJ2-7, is KAGVTQTPRYLIKTRGQQVTLSCSPISGHRSVSWYQQTPGQGLQFLFEYFSETQRNKGNFPGRFSGRQFSNSRSEMNVSTLELGDSALYLCASSLSLGAEQYFGPGTRLTVT.

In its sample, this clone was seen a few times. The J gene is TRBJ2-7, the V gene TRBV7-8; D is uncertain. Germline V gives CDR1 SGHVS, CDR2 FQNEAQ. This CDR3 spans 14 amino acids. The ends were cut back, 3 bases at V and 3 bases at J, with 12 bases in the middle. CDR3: CASSLSAAGYEQYF. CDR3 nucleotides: TGTGCCAGCAGCTTGTCCGCCGCAGGCTACGAGCAGTACTTC.

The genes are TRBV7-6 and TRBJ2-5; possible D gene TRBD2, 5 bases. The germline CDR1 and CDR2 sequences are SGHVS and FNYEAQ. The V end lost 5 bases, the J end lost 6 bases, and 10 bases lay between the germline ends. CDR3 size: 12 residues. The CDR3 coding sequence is TGTGCCAGCAGCCTTCCGGGGAAGACCCAGTACTTC. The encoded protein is CASSLPGKTQYF. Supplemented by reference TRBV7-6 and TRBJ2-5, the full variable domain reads GAGVSQSPRYKVTKRGQDVALRCDPISGHVSLYWYRQALGQGPEFLTYFNYEAQQDKSGLPNDRFSAERPEGSISTLTIQRTEQRDSAMYRCASSLPGKTQYFGPGTRLLVL.

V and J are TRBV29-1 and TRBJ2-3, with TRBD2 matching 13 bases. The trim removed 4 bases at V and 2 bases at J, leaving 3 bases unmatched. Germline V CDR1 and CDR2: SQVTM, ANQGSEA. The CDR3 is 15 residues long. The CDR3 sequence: CSVGLAGGHTDTQYF. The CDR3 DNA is TGCAGCGTTGGACTAGCGGGGGGACACACAGATACGCAGTATTTT.

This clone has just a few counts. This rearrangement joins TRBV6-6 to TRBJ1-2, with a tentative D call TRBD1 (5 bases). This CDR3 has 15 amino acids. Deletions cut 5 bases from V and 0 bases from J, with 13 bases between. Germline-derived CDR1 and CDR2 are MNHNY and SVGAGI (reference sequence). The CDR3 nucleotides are TGTGCCAGCAGTGCCACAGGAGCTTCTAACTATGGCTACACCTTC. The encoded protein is CASSATGASNYGYTF.

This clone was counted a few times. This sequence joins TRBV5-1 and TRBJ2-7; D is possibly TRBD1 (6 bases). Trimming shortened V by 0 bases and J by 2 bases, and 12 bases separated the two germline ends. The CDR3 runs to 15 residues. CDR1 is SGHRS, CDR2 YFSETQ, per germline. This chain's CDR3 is CASSLGRGDAYEQYF. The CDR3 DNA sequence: TGCGCCAGCAGCTTGGGCAGGGGTGATGCCTACGAGCAGTACTTC. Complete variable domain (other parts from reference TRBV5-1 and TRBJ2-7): KAGVTQTPRYLIKTRGQQVTLSCSPISGHRSVSWYQQTPGQGLQFLFEYFSETQRNKGNFPGRFSGRQFSNSRSEMNVSTLELGDSALYLCASSLGRGDAYEQYFGPGTRLTVT.

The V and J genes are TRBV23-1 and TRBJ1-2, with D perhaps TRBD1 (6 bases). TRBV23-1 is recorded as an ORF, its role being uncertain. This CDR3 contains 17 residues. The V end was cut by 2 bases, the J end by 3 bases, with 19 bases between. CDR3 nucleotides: TGCGCCAGCAGTCAAACCGATCAGGGGTACCCGGACTATGGCTACACCTTC. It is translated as CASSQTDQGYPDYGYTF.

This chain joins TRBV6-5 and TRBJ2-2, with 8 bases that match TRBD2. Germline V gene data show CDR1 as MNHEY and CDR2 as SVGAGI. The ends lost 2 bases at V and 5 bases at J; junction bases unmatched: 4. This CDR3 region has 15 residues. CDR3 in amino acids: CASSYIGGRTGELFF. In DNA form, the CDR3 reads TGTGCCAGCAGTTACATCGGCGGGAGGACCGGGGAGCTGTTTTTT.

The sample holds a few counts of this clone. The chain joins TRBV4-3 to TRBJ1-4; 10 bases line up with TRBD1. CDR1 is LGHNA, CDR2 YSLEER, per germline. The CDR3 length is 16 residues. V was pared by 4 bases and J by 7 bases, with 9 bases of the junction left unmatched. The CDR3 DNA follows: TGCGCCAGCAGCCCAACCGGGACAGGGGTTGTTGAAAAACTGTTTTTT. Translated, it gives CASSPTGTGVVEKLFF.

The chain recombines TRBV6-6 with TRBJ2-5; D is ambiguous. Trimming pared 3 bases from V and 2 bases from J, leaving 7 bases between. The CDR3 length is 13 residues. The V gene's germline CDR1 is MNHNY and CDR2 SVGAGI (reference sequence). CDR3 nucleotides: TGTGCCAGCAGTTATATGACTCAAGAGACCCAGTACTTC. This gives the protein CASSYMTQETQYF.

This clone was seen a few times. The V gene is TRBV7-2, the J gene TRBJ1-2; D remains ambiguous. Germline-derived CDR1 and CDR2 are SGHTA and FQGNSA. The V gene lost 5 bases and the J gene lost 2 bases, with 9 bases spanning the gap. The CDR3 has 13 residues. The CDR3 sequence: CASSTGPNYGYTF. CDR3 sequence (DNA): TGTGCCAGCAGCACCGGGCCAAACTATGGCTACACCTTC.

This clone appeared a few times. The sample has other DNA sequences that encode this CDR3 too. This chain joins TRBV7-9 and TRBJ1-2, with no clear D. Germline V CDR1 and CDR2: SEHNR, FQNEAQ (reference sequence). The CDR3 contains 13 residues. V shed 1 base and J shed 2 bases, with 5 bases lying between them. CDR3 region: CASSLGLNYGYTF. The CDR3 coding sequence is TGTGCCAGCAGCTTAGGACTGAACTATGGCTACACCTTC.

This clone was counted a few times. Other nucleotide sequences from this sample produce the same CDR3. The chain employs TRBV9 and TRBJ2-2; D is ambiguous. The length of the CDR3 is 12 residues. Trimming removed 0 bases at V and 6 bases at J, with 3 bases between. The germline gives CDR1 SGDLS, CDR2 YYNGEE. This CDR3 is CASSVVAGELFF. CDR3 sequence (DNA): TGTGCCAGCAGCGTAGTAGCCGGGGAGCTGTTTTTT. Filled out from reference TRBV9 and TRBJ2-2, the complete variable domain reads DSGVTQTPKHLITATGQRVTLRCSPRSGDLSVYWYQQSLDQGLQFLIQYYNGEERAKGNILERFSAQQFPDLHSELNLSSLELGDSALYFCASSVVAGELFFGEGSRLTVL.

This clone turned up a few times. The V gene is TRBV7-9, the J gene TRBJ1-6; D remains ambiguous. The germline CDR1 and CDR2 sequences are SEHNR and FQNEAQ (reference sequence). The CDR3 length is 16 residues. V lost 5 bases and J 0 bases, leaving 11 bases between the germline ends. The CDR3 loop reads CASSPGKNSYNSPLHF. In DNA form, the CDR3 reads TGTGCCAGCAGCCCAGGAAAGAACTCCTATAATTCACCCCTCCACTTT.

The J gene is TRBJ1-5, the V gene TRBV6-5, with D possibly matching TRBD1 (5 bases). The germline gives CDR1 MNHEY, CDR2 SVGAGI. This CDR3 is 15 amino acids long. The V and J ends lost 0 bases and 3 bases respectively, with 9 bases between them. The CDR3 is CASSYSSRVNQPQHF. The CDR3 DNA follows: TGTGCCAGCAGTTACTCGAGCAGGGTCAATCAGCCCCAGCATTTT.

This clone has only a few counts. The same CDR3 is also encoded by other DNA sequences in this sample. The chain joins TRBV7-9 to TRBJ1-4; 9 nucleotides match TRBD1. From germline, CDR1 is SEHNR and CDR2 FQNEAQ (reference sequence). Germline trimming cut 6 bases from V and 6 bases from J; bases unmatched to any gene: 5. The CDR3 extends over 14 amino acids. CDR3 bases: TGTGCCAGCAGTTTGGACAGGGGTGATGAAAAACTGTTTTTT. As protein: CASSLDRGDEKLFF.

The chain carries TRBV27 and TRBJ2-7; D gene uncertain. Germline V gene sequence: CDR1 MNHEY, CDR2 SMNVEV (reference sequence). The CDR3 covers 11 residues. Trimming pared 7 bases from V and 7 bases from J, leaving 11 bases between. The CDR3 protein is CASTSLGEQYF. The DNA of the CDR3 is TGTGCCAGCACCTCCCTCGGGGAGCAGTACTTC.

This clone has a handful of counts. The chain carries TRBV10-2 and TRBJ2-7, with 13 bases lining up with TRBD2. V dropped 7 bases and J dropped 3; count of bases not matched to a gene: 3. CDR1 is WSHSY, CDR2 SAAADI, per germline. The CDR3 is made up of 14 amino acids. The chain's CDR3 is CASKTSGGIYEQYF. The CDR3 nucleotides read TGCGCCAGCAAGACTAGCGGGGGGATCTACGAGCAGTACTTC.

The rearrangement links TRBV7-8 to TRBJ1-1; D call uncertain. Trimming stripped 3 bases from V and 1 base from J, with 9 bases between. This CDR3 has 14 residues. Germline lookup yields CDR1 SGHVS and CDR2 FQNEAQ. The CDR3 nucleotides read TGTGCCAGCAGCTTGGACGGTGGGAACACTGAAGCTTTCTTT. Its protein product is CASSLDGGNTEAFF.

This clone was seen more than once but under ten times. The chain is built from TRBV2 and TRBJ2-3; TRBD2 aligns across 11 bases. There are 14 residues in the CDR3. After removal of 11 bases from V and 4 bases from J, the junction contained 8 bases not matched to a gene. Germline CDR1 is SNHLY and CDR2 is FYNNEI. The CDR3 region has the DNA TGTGCCTTACAGACTAGCGGGGATTCAGATACGCAGTATTTT. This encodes CALQTSGDSDTQYF.